This TCR beta chain is drawn from a study of shared clonotypes between healthy human individuals. In the case of this clone: Antigen specificity is unknown.

Findings and caveats of the study: Although depth was large, rarefaction showed that sequencing of the sorted subsets was incomplete.

Only in-frame clones appear in the TCRdb table, and some are missing; sequencing was by immunoSEQ multiplex PCR. Among 330,000 or so clones listed, over 70% were seen once. The CDR3 has 13 residues. Germline loops: CDR1 KGHSH, CDR2 LQKENI. V was clipped by 2 bases and J by 5 bases, with 10 bases between them. The receptor was derived from a man aged 25 to 45 in good health. The J gene is TRBJ2-7, the V gene TRBV18, with unresolved D. The sample was memory CD4+ T cells sorted from blood. Regarding subset: CD45RA-negative fraction. The CDR3 DNA is TGTGCCAGCTCACCAAGGAGCTCGGACGAGCAGTACTTC. Translating it yields CASSPRSSDEQYF.